This TCR beta chain was captured by sequencing in a study of T cell clonality in common variable immunodeficiency. CDR1 SEHNR and CDR2 FQNEAQ come from the germline V gene (reference sequence). The V gene lost 0 bases and the J gene lost 2 bases, with 5 bases spanning the gap. The CDR3 sequence is 14 residues long. The study, taken as a whole, reports: TCRbeta clonality was increased in CVID versus healthy controls. Compared with controls, CVID subjects had fewer shared TCRbeta clones.

Sequencing was performed with immunoSEQ multiplex PCR; in TCRdb, only in-frame clones are kept and a portion is missing. This sample comprises roughly 30,000 clones, none seen once only. As regards this clone: The antigen remains undetermined. The sequenced fragment ends 3 residues before the CDR3 boundary, so the rest is inferred from the germline J gene. This same CDR3 is encoded by further DNA sequences in the sample.

The receptor was derived from a person aged 18 to 70 in good health. The sample taken for sequencing was peripheral blood mononuclear cells. This chain connects TRBV7-9 to TRBJ1-3; no firm D call. CDR3 protein: CASSLAGPGNTIYF. The CDR3 bases that were read are TGTGCCAGCAGCTTAGCTGGGCCTGGAAACACC.